One and the same sample provided the 23 T cell receptor beta chains below, sequenced in a study of cytomegalovirus exposure and HLA in healthy donors. The PCR made use of 60 Vbeta and 13 Jbeta primers. TCRdb's copy holds only in-frame clones and misses some; the assay was immunoSEQ multiplex PCR. In the table there are roughly 160,000 clones, 65% to 75% of which are singletons. Sequencing was performed on PBMCs. Receptor source: a girl aged 10 to 17 in good health and CMV-seronegative.

This chain connects TRBV7-9 to TRBJ1-1; D is possibly TRBD1 (6 bases). From germline, CDR1 is SEHNR and CDR2 FQNEAQ (reference sequence). The CDR3 consists of 15 residues. V lost 5 bases to trimming and J lost 4 bases, with 17 bases between them. The CDR3 region is CASSQGLGAGTEAFF. Written as DNA, the CDR3 is TGTGCCAGCAGCCAGGGGCTGGGGGCCGGCACTGAAGCTTTCTTT.

V is TRBV29-1 and J is TRBJ2-1; 8 bases map to TRBD2. The CDR3 runs 13 residues. The germline V gene has CDR1 SQVTM and CDR2 ANQGSEA. V lost 4 bases to trimming and J lost 10 bases; unmatched junction nucleotides: 9. For the CDR3, the DNA is TGCAGCGTTGGACTAGCGACCGCCGGGGAGCAGTTCTTC. Protein sequence: CSVGLATAGEQFF.

V is TRBV5-1 and J is TRBJ2-7; D is uncertain. The CDR3 is 15 residues long. The germline CDR1 and CDR2 sequences are SGHRS and YFSETQ. V lost 4 bases and J lost 0, with 14 bases in between. CDR3 loop: CASSPQSSGSYEQYF. The CDR3 nucleotides read TGCGCCAGCAGCCCGCAATCGAGTGGCTCCTACGAGCAGTACTTC.

This chain connects TRBV5-6 to TRBJ1-2; D is possibly TRBD1 (6 bases). Trimming took off 0 bases at V and 6 bases at J, with 18 bases between the two ends. The CDR3 is made up of 16 amino acids. Germline CDR1 and CDR2: SGHDT and YYEEEE. In DNA, the CDR3 is TGTGCCAGCAGCTTGGCCCAATACAGGGATACCAATGGCTACACCTTC. Amino acid sequence: CASSLAQYRDTNGYTF. The variable domain in full, with the rest retrieved from reference TRBV5-6 and TRBJ1-2, is DAGVTQSPTHLIKTRGQQVTLRCSPKSGHDTVSWYQQALGQGPQFIFQYYEEEERQRGNFPDRFSGHQFPNYSSELNVNALLLGDSALYLCASSLAQYRDTNGYTFGSGTRLTVV.

The rearrangement links TRBV9 to TRBJ1-5, with TRBD1 matching 8 bases. V gave up 4 bases and J gave up 7 bases; unmatched junction bases: 10. The CDR3 is 15 amino acids. Germline-derived CDR1 and CDR2 are SGDLS and YYNGEE. This CDR3 reads CASSPGQGRGQPQHF. CDR3 DNA sequence: TGTGCCAGCAGCCCCGGACAGGGAAGAGGGCAGCCCCAGCATTTT.

This clone was seen a single time. V is TRBV29-1 and J is TRBJ1-2; D call uncertain. The CDR3 covers 12 residues. Germline V lookup: CDR1 SQVTM, CDR2 ANQGSEA. The V gene lost 0 bases and the J gene lost 3 bases, with 5 bases spanning the gap. In DNA, the CDR3 is TGCAGCGTTGAAGATCTAGACTATGGCTACACCTTC. Encoded protein: CSVEDLDYGYTF.

The gene calls are TRBV27 and TRBJ1-2, with 8 bases lining up with TRBD1. CDR3 length: 14 residues. Losses at the gene ends were 3 bases for V and 5 bases for J; bases not matched to a gene: 5. Germline loops: CDR1 MNHEY, CDR2 SMNVEV (reference sequence). CDR3 residues: CASSFLDRGYGYTF. The CDR3 coding sequence is TGTGCCAGCAGTTTCCTCGACAGGGGATATGGCTACACCTTC.

Note on this clone: Additional DNA sequences in this sample encode the identical CDR3. The chain is built from TRBV5-1 and TRBJ1-1; tentatively, D is TRBD1 (5 bases). V lost 0 bases to trimming and J lost 6 bases, with 18 bases between them. CDR1 is SGHRS and CDR2 is YFSETQ in the germline V gene. The CDR3 totals 16 residues. The CDR3 sequence: CASSLVDTGPIAEAFF. CDR3 bases: TGCGCCAGCAGCTTGGTCGATACAGGCCCCATCGCTGAAGCTTTCTTT.

This clone is labeled medium-sized (0.01 to 0.1%). The chain is built from TRBV4-2 and TRBJ2-5, with 7 bases that match TRBD2. Losses at the gene ends were 0 bases for V and 2 bases for J; bases not matched to a gene: 3. Germline V CDR1 and CDR2: LGHNA, YNFKEQ. The CDR3 consists of 15 residues. DNA of the CDR3: TGTGCCAGCAGCCAAGACAGGGAGGGGCAAGAGACCCAGTACTTC. This sequence encodes CASSQDREGQETQYF.

This chain links TRBV23-1 with TRBJ2-2; 10 bases are shared with TRBD1. TRBV23-1 is noted as an ORF with a role that remains uncertain. This CDR3 is built from 16 residues. V lost 4 bases to trimming and J lost 1 base; unmatched junction nucleotides: 3. CDR3 sequence reads: CASSPRDRGNTGELFF. For the CDR3, the DNA is TGCGCCAGCAGTCCCAGGGACAGGGGGAACACCGGGGAGCTGTTTTTT.

This chain joins TRBV6-1 and TRBJ2-7, with a possible D match to TRBD1 (5 bases). Trimming stripped 0 bases from V and 0 bases from J, with 9 bases between. This CDR3 spans 15 amino acids. The V gene's germline CDR1 is MNHNS and CDR2 SASEGT. CDR3 in DNA: TGTGCCAGCAGTGAAGCGATCAGGGACTCCTACGAGCAGTACTTC. It is translated as CASSEAIRDSYEQYF.

The chain uses TRBV7-3 and TRBJ2-7; 8 nucleotides align to TRBD1. CDR1 and CDR2 (germline): SGHTA, FQGTGA. This CDR3 is built from 13 residues. The ends lost 4 bases at V and 3 bases at J; junction bases unmatched: 2. CDR3 region: CASSSTGGYEQYF. The CDR3 DNA reads TGTGCCAGCAGCTCCACAGGGGGCTACGAGCAGTACTTC.

In its sample, this clone was seen once. This chain links TRBV5-1 with TRBJ2-7, with a tentative D call TRBD2 (7 bases). CDR3 size: 15 residues. The V end lost 4 bases, the J end lost 5 bases, and 19 bases lay between the germline ends. Germline V gene lookup returns CDR1 SGHRS and CDR2 YFSETQ. For the CDR3, the DNA is TGCGCCAGCAGCGGGGGGGCGGCCAGGGACAACGAGCAGTACTTC. It yields the protein CASSGGAARDNEQYF.

The rearrangement uses TRBV29-1 and TRBJ1-5, with a possible D match to TRBD1 (5 bases). The CDR3 is 14 amino acids. Per germline, CDR1 SQVTM and CDR2 ANQGSEA. V was pared by 5 bases and J by 8 bases, with 19 bases between. As DNA, the CDR3 is TGCAGCGTTTCTGGGCCAGGGCAGGAGAAGCCCCAGCATTTT. Translated, it gives CSVSGPGQEKPQHF.

The chain employs TRBV6-5 and TRBJ1-1; maybe TRBD1 (6 bases). Between the trimmed V and J ends, which lost 4 bases and 3 bases, there was a span of 18 bases. The CDR3 is made up of 16 amino acids. The germline CDR1 and CDR2 sequences are MNHEY and SVGAGI. The CDR3 DNA reads TGTGCCAGCAGTTTCGAGTCAGGGGTAAGGGACACTGAAGCTTTCTTT. It codes for CASSFESGVRDTEAFF.

J is TRBJ1-2 and V is TRBV6-5; D possibly corresponds to TRBD1 (6 bases). V lost 4 bases to trimming and J lost 2 bases, with 14 bases between them. From germline, CDR1 is MNHEY and CDR2 SVGAGI. This CDR3 is built from 15 residues. The CDR3 is CASSSRTASNYGYTF. The CDR3 DNA reads TGTGCCAGCAGTTCCCGGACAGCCTCCAACTATGGCTACACCTTC.

This chain's CDR3 is CASSKQGAANSGANVLTF. The CDR3 DNA reads TGTGCCAGCAGTAAACAGGGGGCTGCCAACTCTGGGGCCAACGTCCTGACTTTC. V is TRBV2 and J is TRBJ2-6; 9 bases map to TRBD1. Germline V CDR1 and CDR2: SNHLY, FYNNEI. This CDR3 spans 18 amino acids. The V and J ends lost 5 bases and 0 bases, in that order; junction bases with no gene match: 8.

The gene calls are TRBV30 and TRBJ1-1, with TRBD1 as a possible D gene (5 bases). V was trimmed by 8 bases and J by 2 bases, leaving 12 bases between them. Germline CDR1 reads GTSNPN; CDR2 reads SVGIG (reference sequence). The CDR3 covers 12 residues. The chain's CDR3 is CARQTGNTEAFF. The CDR3 DNA reads TGTGCCAGACAAACAGGTAACACTGAAGCTTTCTTT.

The gene calls are TRBV7-9 and TRBJ2-7, with D perhaps matching TRBD2 (5 bases). The CDR3 has 13 amino acids. Germline V gene lookup returns CDR1 SEHNR and CDR2 FQNEAQ (reference sequence). V lost 11 bases and J 2 bases, leaving 16 bases between the germline ends. CDR3 DNA sequence: TGTGCCGGCGCGGGCTGGCGGGCCTACGAGCAGTACTTC. It is translated as CAGAGWRAYEQYF.

The chain couples TRBV5-6 to TRBJ2-3; 16 bases are shared with TRBD2. Germline trimming cut 3 bases from V and 3 bases from J; bases unmatched to any gene: 7. The CDR3 runs 18 residues. CDR1 and CDR2 (germline): SGHDT, YYEEEE. For the CDR3, the DNA is TGTGCCAGCAGCTGGGGGACTAGCGGGGGGGCCGTGACAGATACGCAGTATTTT. Amino acid sequence: CASSWGTSGGAVTDTQYF.

The chain is built from TRBV4-2 and TRBJ1-2, with TRBD1 matching 9 bases. Germline CDR1 reads LGHNA; CDR2 reads YNFKEQ. The CDR3 is 17 residues long. J was trimmed by 8 bases and V by 3 bases; bases with no gene match: 16. CDR3 sequence: CASSQNTQGAEGWGYTF. The CDR3 nucleotides are TGTGCCAGCAGCCAGAACACACAGGGGGCAGAAGGCTGGGGCTACACCTTC.

The V gene is TRBV7-9, the J gene TRBJ2-1, with D maybe TRBD2 (5 bases). V lost 2 bases, J lost 8 bases, and 13 bases lay in between. The CDR3 has 14 amino acids. Germline loops: CDR1 SEHNR, CDR2 FQNEAQ (reference sequence). The CDR3 DNA follows: TGTGCCAGCAGCTTAAGTCCGGCTAGCCATGAGCAGTTCTTC. As protein: CASSLSPASHEQFF.

This chain uses TRBV11-2 with TRBJ2-6; 9 positions agree with TRBD1. The germline V gene encodes CDR1 SGHAT and CDR2 FQNNGV. There are 15 residues in the CDR3. The CDR3 DNA follows: TGTGCGACGGGACAGGGTAACCCTGGGGCCAACGTCCTGACTTTC. Protein product: CATGQGNPGANVLTF. Based on the CDR3 plus reference TRBV11-2 and TRBJ2-6, the full variable domain is EAGVAQSPRYKIIEKRQSVAFWCNPISGHATLYWYQQILGQGPKLLIQFQNNGVVDDSQLPKDRFSAERLKGVDSTLKIQPAKLEDSAVYLCATGQGNPGANVLTFGAGSRLTVL.